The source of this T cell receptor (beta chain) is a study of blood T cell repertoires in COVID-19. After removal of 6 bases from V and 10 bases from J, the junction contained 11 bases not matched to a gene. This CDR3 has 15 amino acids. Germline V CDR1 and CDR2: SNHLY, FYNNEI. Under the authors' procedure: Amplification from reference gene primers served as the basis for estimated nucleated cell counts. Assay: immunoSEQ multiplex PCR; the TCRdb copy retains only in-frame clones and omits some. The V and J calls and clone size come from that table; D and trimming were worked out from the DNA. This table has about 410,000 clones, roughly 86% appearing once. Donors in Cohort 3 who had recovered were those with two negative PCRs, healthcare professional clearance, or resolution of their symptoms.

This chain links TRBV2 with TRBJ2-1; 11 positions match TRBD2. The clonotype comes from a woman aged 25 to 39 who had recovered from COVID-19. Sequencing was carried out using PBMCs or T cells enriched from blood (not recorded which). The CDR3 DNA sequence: TGTGCCAGCAGAGAACTAGCGGGGGTTCCCTCGGAGCAGTTCTTC. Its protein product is CASRELAGVPSEQFF.